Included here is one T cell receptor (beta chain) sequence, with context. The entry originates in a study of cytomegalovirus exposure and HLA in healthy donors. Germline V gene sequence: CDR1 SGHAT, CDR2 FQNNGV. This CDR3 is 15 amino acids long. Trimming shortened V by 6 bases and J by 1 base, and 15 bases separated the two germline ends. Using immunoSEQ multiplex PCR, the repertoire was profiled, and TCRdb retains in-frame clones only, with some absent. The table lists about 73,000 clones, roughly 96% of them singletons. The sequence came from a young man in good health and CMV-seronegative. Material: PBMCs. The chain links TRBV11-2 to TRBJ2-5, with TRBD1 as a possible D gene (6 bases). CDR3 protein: CASRWGPRVQETQYF. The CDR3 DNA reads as TGTGCCAGCAGGTGGGGGCCGAGAGTCCAAGAGACCCAGTACTTC.